This TCR beta chain is drawn from a study of T-cell reconstitution after alpha-beta-depleted transplantation in children. During its preparation, the TCRbeta library received unique molecular identifiers. TCRdb redid the calling of the PCR reads with MiXCR, one entry per CDR3 protein. The sample records under 300,000 distinct CDR3 sequences, approximately 10% being singletons. The CDR3 runs 12 residues. The V gene's germline CDR1 is SQVTM and CDR2 ANQGSEA. The V gene lost 4 bases and the J gene lost 8 bases, with 14 bases spanning the gap. Study conclusions and caveats: Reportedly, only several hundred clones from non-depleted graft cells drove alpha-beta T-cell counts at about two months. T-cell counts and diversity at one year post-transplant came mainly from newly produced T cells. Some patients' high day-60 TCRbeta diversity was attributed to recipient cells surviving conditioning.

This clonotype was detected many times. What it binds is not known. The J gene is TRBJ1-2, the V gene TRBV29-1, with TRBD1 as a possible D gene (5 bases). This clonotype originated in a male patient aged 2 to 9 who had a stem cell transplant for chronic granulomatous disease, so the T cells may come from the graft donor. Sequenced material: peripheral blood, taken 180 days after TCRalphabeta/CD19-depleted stem cell transplant. CDR3 residues: CSVVRVPWGYTF. The DNA of the CDR3 is TGCAGCGTTGTCAGGGTTCCTTGGGGCTACACCTTC.